Listed below are T cell receptor beta chains from one sample, sequenced in a study of blood T cell repertoires in COVID-19. Assay: immunoSEQ multiplex PCR; the TCRdb copy retains only in-frame clones and omits some. Among 120,000 or so clones listed, just over 75% were seen once. The source material was peripheral blood. All receptors derive from a woman older than 75 with acute or convalescent COVID-19. CDR3s include the opening cysteine and the closing phenylalanine or tryptophan. Fields, in order: CDR3 DNA, CDR3 protein, J gene, CDR3 length, D gene, clone size, V gene. A D gene is named only where the DNA matches it firmly. Part of the rows lack a size; the others show once, few, many or a class for expanded clones.

DNA: TGTGCCAGCAGCCGGGGTCTAGCGGGGGGGCGCCCCACAGATACGCAGTATTTT; CDR3: CASSRGLAGGRPTDTQYF; J: TRBJ2-3; length: 18; D: TRBD2; size: NA; V: TRBV3-1/TRBV3-2
DNA: TGTGCCAGCAGCGTAGGGGGAGGATTCCAGAACACTGAAGCTTTCTTT; CDR3: CASSVGGGFQNTEAFF; J: TRBJ1-1; length: 16; D: NA; size: NA; V: TRBV9
DNA: TGTGCCTGGAGTGTAGAAGGGGGTTGGGAGCAGTTCTTC; CDR3: CAWSVEGGWEQFF; J: TRBJ2-1; length: 13; D: NA; size: NA; V: TRBV30
DNA: TGTGCCAGCAGTTGGGCCTATGAGCAGTTCTTC; CDR3: CASSWAYEQFF; J: TRBJ2-1; length: 11; D: NA; size: NA; V: TRBV6-6
DNA: TGTGCCAGCAGCTTAGGAGGGCAGGGGGCGTTGGCTGAAGCTTTCTTT; CDR3: CASSLGGQGALAEAFF; J: TRBJ1-1; length: 16; D: TRBD1; size: NA; V: TRBV11-3
DNA: TGCAGCGTTGGCGTAGCGGGAGGGGCTGGGGCCAACGTCCTGACTTTC; CDR3: CSVGVAGGAGANVLTF; J: TRBJ2-6; length: 16; D: TRBD2; size: few; V: TRBV29-1
DNA: TGTGCCAGCAGTACCCAGGACAGGGGGGCCGGGGAGCTGTTTTTT; CDR3: CASSTQDRGAGELFF; J: TRBJ2-2; length: 15; D: TRBD1; size: NA; V: TRBV6-6
DNA: TGTGCCAGCAGCCACCCTCCTCTAACGGCCTACGAGCAGTACTTC; CDR3: CASSHPPLTAYEQYF; J: TRBJ2-7; length: 15; D: NA; size: NA; V: TRBV3-1/TRBV3-2
DNA: TGTGCCAGCAGCCCATACACGTCCTACGAGCAGTACTTC; CDR3: CASSPYTSYEQYF; J: TRBJ2-7; length: 13; D: NA; size: NA; V: TRBV7-8
DNA: TGTGCCAGCAGCTTGGAGGGATTGACGGCTCCGTACTTC; CDR3: CASSLEGLTAPYF; J: TRBJ2-7; length: 13; D: NA; size: NA; V: TRBV7-2
DNA: TGTGCCAGCAGTGAGGGACTAGCGGGAGGGGTCTACGAGCAGTACTTC; CDR3: CASSEGLAGGVYEQYF; J: TRBJ2-7; length: 16; D: TRBD2; size: NA; V: TRBV2
DNA: TGCGCCAGCAGCTTGGCAGGGGGCAGGTACAATGAGCAGTTCTTC; CDR3: CASSLAGGRYNEQFF; J: TRBJ2-1; length: 15; D: TRBD1; size: NA; V: TRBV5-1
DNA: TGTGCAAGTCGCCGGGCGGGGGGTAGCTACGAGCAGTACTTC; CDR3: CASRRAGGSYEQYF; J: TRBJ2-7; length: 14; D: TRBD2; size: few; V: TRBV19
DNA: TGTGCCAGCAGCCAAGTGGCATTCCAAGAGACCCAGTACTTC; CDR3: CASSQVAFQETQYF; J: TRBJ2-5; length: 14; D: NA; size: few; V: TRBV5-6
DNA: TGTGCCAGCAGCTTACAGGGTGGGTCCTATAATTCACCCCTCCACTTT; CDR3: CASSLQGGSYNSPLHF; J: TRBJ1-6; length: 16; D: NA; size: once; V: TRBV28
DNA: TGTGCCAGCTCACGCTCGGGGTACGCCGGGGAGCTGTTTTTT; CDR3: CASSRSGYAGELFF; J: TRBJ2-2; length: 14; D: NA; size: NA; V: TRBV18
DNA: TGTGCCATCAGTGAGTCCCGTCGGGGGGGGCCTTTGGGCACAGATACGCAGTATTTT; CDR3: CAISESRRGGPLGTDTQYF; J: TRBJ2-3; length: 19; D: TRBD2; size: NA; V: TRBV10-3
DNA: TGTGCCAGCAGTAGAATAGCGGGGCTCTACAATGAGCAGTTCTTC; CDR3: CASSRIAGLYNEQFF; J: TRBJ2-1; length: 15; D: TRBD2; size: once; V: TRBV11-2
DNA: TGCGCCAGCAGCCCGGGTCCGGGACTCGGCTGGAGAGAGCAGTTCTTC; CDR3: CASSPGPGLGWREQFF; J: TRBJ2-1; length: 16; D: NA; size: NA; V: TRBV5-1
DNA: TGTGCCAGCAGCTTAAGGTACAGGTCCTATGGCTACACCTTC; CDR3: CASSLRYRSYGYTF; J: TRBJ1-2; length: 14; D: NA; size: NA; V: TRBV11-2
DNA: TGTGCCAGCACCTATCAATTGGGACTAGCGAGGTACTTC; CDR3: CASTYQLGLARYF; J: TRBJ2-4; length: 13; D: TRBD2; size: NA; V: TRBV28
DNA: TGTGCCAGCAGTTCCTCTGGGGCGGTACTCTTC; CDR3: CASSSSGAVLF; J: TRBJ1-2; length: 11; D: NA; size: NA; V: TRBV12-3/TRBV12-4
DNA: TGTGCCAGCAGTTTCAGGACTAGCGGGGGGTTTACCTACAATGAGCAGTTCTTC; CDR3: CASSFRTSGGFTYNEQFF; J: TRBJ2-1; length: 18; D: TRBD2; size: NA; V: TRBV27
DNA: TGTGCCAGCAGCCACCAGGGACTGATCGTGGGTACGCAGTATTTT; CDR3: CASSHQGLIVGTQYF; J: TRBJ2-3; length: 15; D: NA; size: NA; V: TRBV5-6
DNA: TGTGCCTGGAGTGTAGACAGACCATACGAGCAGTACTTC; CDR3: CAWSVDRPYEQYF; J: TRBJ2-7; length: 13; D: NA; size: once; V: TRBV30
DNA: TGTGCCAGTAGTATGCCAAGACAGGGGAACTATGGCTACACCTTC; CDR3: CASSMPRQGNYGYTF; J: TRBJ1-2; length: 15; D: TRBD1; size: few; V: TRBV19
DNA: TGTGCCAGCAGCCAAGAACTTTCCCGGACTAGCGCGTCCGAGCAGTACTTC; CDR3: CASSQELSRTSASEQYF; J: TRBJ2-7; length: 17; D: TRBD2; size: NA; V: TRBV4-2
DNA: TGTGCCAGCAGCTCCAAACAGGGGGCGCACACTGAAGCTTTCTTT; CDR3: CASSSKQGAHTEAFF; J: TRBJ1-1; length: 15; D: TRBD1; size: NA; V: TRBV5-4
DNA: TGTGCCAGCTTCACGGGAGGGCTAGCGGGAGAGCAGTACTTC; CDR3: CASFTGGLAGEQYF; J: TRBJ2-7; length: 14; D: TRBD2; size: few; V: TRBV28
DNA: TGTGCCTGGAGGGCAAGCAGGGTCACTGGAAACACCATATATTTT; CDR3: CAWRASRVTGNTIYF; J: TRBJ1-3; length: 15; D: NA; size: NA; V: TRBV30
DNA: TGTGCCAGCCGGGCGGGGCGGACAGGGGTCTATGGCTACACCTTC; CDR3: CASRAGRTGVYGYTF; J: TRBJ1-2; length: 15; D: TRBD1; size: NA; V: TRBV2
DNA: TGTGCCAGCAGCTCCAGAGGCAGGGGTGGAAACACCATATATTTT; CDR3: CASSSRGRGGNTIYF; J: TRBJ1-3; length: 15; D: NA; size: NA; V: TRBV7-2
DNA: TGTGCCAGCAGCTTAAACTCCGGGACTCGCAACAATGAGCAGTTCTTC; CDR3: CASSLNSGTRNNEQFF; J: TRBJ2-1; length: 16; D: NA; size: once; V: TRBV7-3
DNA: TGCGCCAGCAGCCAATCCGGGACAGATAATTCACCCCTCCACTTT; CDR3: CASSQSGTDNSPLHF; J: TRBJ1-6; length: 15; D: TRBD1; size: once; V: TRBV4-3
DNA: TGTGCCAGCAGCCGGGACTTCTACGGCTACACCTTC; CDR3: CASSRDFYGYTF; J: TRBJ1-2; length: 12; D: NA; size: NA; V: TRBV7-8
DNA: TGTGCCAGCAGCTACCCAGGGTCCGGGGAGCTGTTTTTT; CDR3: CASSYPGSGELFF; J: TRBJ2-2; length: 13; D: NA; size: NA; V: TRBV7-9
DNA: TGTGCCAGCAGCCTAACTAGCGATACGCAGTATTTT; CDR3: CASSLTSDTQYF; J: TRBJ2-3; length: 12; D: NA; size: NA; V: TRBV7-6
DNA: TGTGCCAGCAGTTATACACCCGGCGGTAACACTGAAGCTTTCTTT; CDR3: CASSYTPGGNTEAFF; J: TRBJ1-1; length: 15; D: NA; size: NA; V: TRBV6-2/TRBV6-3
DNA: TGTGCCAGCAGCTTGGAACCACGGACTGAAGCTTTCTTT; CDR3: CASSLEPRTEAFF; J: TRBJ1-1; length: 13; D: NA; size: NA; V: TRBV5-6
DNA: TGCGCCAGCTCTCCAGGAGCGGGAGACACCGGGGAGCTGTTTTTT; CDR3: CASSPGAGDTGELFF; J: TRBJ2-2; length: 15; D: TRBD2; size: NA; V: TRBV4-3
DNA: TGTGCCAGCACCTCGGGGGTTACCGGGGAGCTGTTTTTT; CDR3: CASTSGVTGELFF; J: TRBJ2-2; length: 13; D: NA; size: once; V: TRBV12-3/TRBV12-4
DNA: TGCGCCAGCAGTGAGCCGGGACAGGGTGTTGGAATCAATCAGCCCCAGCATTTT; CDR3: CASSEPGQGVGINQPQHF; J: TRBJ1-5; length: 18; D: TRBD1; size: many; V: TRBV10-1
DNA: TGTGCCAGCAGCTTAACGGTCGGCGGGGAGCTGTTTTTT; CDR3: CASSLTVGGELFF; J: TRBJ2-2; length: 13; D: NA; size: few; V: TRBV7-3
DNA: TGTGCTAGTGGCACGATTACGACAGGGACTTTCAACGAATTTACAGATACGCAGTATTTT; CDR3: CASGTITTGTFNEFTDTQYF; J: TRBJ2-3; length: 20; D: NA; size: few; V: TRBV12-5
DNA: TGTGCCTGGACTCCGGACAGGGGAGGCAATCAGCCCCAGCATTTT; CDR3: CAWTPDRGGNQPQHF; J: TRBJ1-5; length: 15; D: TRBD1; size: NA; V: TRBV30
DNA: TGTGCCAGCAGTCCCGACATACGCAATCAGCCCCAGCATTTT; CDR3: CASSPDIRNQPQHF; J: TRBJ1-5; length: 14; D: NA; size: few; V: TRBV6-5
DNA: TGTGCCAGCAGTTCCGCCGGGACAGAGACTTCAAACATTCAGTACTTC; CDR3: CASSSAGTETSNIQYF; J: TRBJ2-4; length: 16; D: TRBD1; size: NA; V: TRBV6-5
DNA: TGTGCCAGCAGCCAAGTAGATCACACCATATATTTT; CDR3: CASSQVDHTIYF; J: TRBJ1-3; length: 12; D: NA; size: NA; V: TRBV3-1/TRBV3-2
DNA: TGTGCCACCAGCAGGACAGGAGCATCAACTAATGAAAAACTGTTTTTT; CDR3: CATSRTGASTNEKLFF; J: TRBJ1-4; length: 16; D: NA; size: NA; V: TRBV15
DNA: TGTGCCAGCAGCAAAAAGTTTTGGTTGGGCCTAGCGGGGATATTACAAGAGACCCAGTACTTC; CDR3: CASSKKFWLGLAGILQETQYF; J: TRBJ2-5; length: 21; D: NA; size: NA; V: TRBV21-1
DNA: TGTGCCAGTAGTAACAGGGTGTTAGCCGATGGCTACACCTTC; CDR3: CASSNRVLADGYTF; J: TRBJ1-2; length: 14; D: NA; size: NA; V: TRBV19
DNA: TGTGCCAGCAGGGAGACAGTTTTCTACGAGCAGTACTTC; CDR3: CASRETVFYEQYF; J: TRBJ2-7; length: 13; D: NA; size: NA; V: TRBV6-6
DNA: TGTGCCAGCAGCATGACTAGCGGGAGCCCTTTAGAGCAGTTCTTC; CDR3: CASSMTSGSPLEQFF; J: TRBJ2-1; length: 15; D: TRBD2; size: NA; V: TRBV7-7